Reported below is one T cell receptor beta chain. Its specificity is not known. The data were obtained in a study of regulatory T cells in long-lasting Graves disease. Points from the study as a whole: Investigators studied peripheral blood only, not thyroid tissue. Persistent disease preferred TRBV28, TRBJ1-2 and TRBJ2-5; new disease, TRBV20-1 and TRBJ2-1. Persistent Graves' cases showed lower TCR diversity than newly diagnosed cases.

Arm-PCR with iRepertoire HTBI primers amplified the CDR3 regions for these TCR beta libraries. One entry per CDR3 protein results from TCRdb running MiXCR on the multiplex PCR reads. This sample carries roughly 500,000 distinct CDR3 sequences, 20% to 25% of them seen once, and the ten largest clones take roughly 7.1%. Germline V CDR1 and CDR2: DFQATT, SNEGSKA (reference sequence). There are 14 residues in the CDR3. V lost 6 bases and J 2 bases, leaving 14 bases between the germline ends. Time point noted: persistent/refractory GD, antithyroid drugs over 5 years with positive TRAb. PBMC RNA served as the TCR library source.

The source of this sequence is a female donor with Graves disease. V and J are TRBV20-1 and TRBJ1-3, with D tentatively TRBD1 (5 bases). Specimen: peripheral blood mononuclear cells (PBMCs), collected when the disease was refractory, from a patient treated with antithyroid drugs. In DNA, the CDR3 is TGCAGTGCCAGGCCCAGGGAACCTGGAAACACCATATATTTT. Its protein product is CSARPREPGNTIYF.